Below, 26 T cell receptor beta chains from the same sample are listed, as sequenced in a study of blood T cell repertoires in COVID-19. The table came from immunoSEQ multiplex PCR; TCRdb's copy has only in-frame clones and leaves some out. The table shows fewer than 110,000 clones, with roughly nine tenths occurring only once. Sequenced input: peripheral blood. The source is a man between 45 and 60 years old in a cohort sampled during active COVID-19.

V is TRBV2 and J is TRBJ1-6; a weak D match, TRBD1 (5 bases). The CDR3 has 16 residues. Germline V gives CDR1 SNHLY, CDR2 FYNNEI. With 6 bases removed from V and 7 bases from J, the gap between germline ends came to 19 bases. CDR3 DNA sequence: TGTGCCAGCAGGAGCGCCGGGAGGGGCCCCAATTCACCCCTCCACTTT. Translated: CASRSAGRGPNSPLHF.

This clone appeared a few times. DNA of the CDR3: TGTGCCAGCAGCCTTCGGGAGGGGAAGGGGAACACTGAAGCTTTCTTT. Its protein product is CASSLREGKGNTEAFF. The rearrangement joins TRBV7-9 to TRBJ1-1; TRBD1 is a possible D gene (5 bases). The CDR3 consists of 16 residues. Per germline, CDR1 SEHNR and CDR2 FQNEAQ (reference sequence). The V end was cut by 5 bases, the J end by 1 base, with 17 bases between.

The gene calls are TRBV6-6 and TRBJ2-7; 8 nucleotides align to TRBD1. The V gene end was trimmed by 6 bases and the J gene end by 6 bases; junction bases not matched to a gene: 10. CDR1 MNHNY and CDR2 SVGAGI come from the germline V gene (reference sequence). The CDR3 loop spans 14 amino acids. The CDR3, as DNA: TGTGCCAGCAGCAACCTGGACAGGGTCGGCGAGCAGTACTTC. Translated: CASSNLDRVGEQYF.

This chain uses TRBV2 with TRBJ1-5, with 7 positions matching TRBD1. The junction had 5 bases not matched to a gene; V was cut back by 6 bases and J by 6 bases. This CDR3 is 13 amino acids long. Germline CDR1 SNHLY, CDR2 FYNNEI. Here the CDR3 DNA reads TGTGCCAGCAGCCTTGGACAGGCTCAGCCCCAGCATTTT. This sequence encodes CASSLGQAQPQHF. Looking up the rest from reference TRBV2 and TRBJ1-5 gives the full variable domain: EPEVTQTPSHQVTQMGQEVILRCVPISNHLYFYWYRQILGQKVEFLVSFYNNEISEKSEIFDDQFSVERPDGSNFTLKIRSTKLEDSAMYFCASSLGQAQPQHFGDGTRLSIL.

The chain joins TRBV14 to TRBJ2-1, with 8 nucleotides matching TRBD1. Trimming took 1 base from V and 8 from J; bases not matched to a gene: 7. Per the germline V gene, CDR1 is SGHDN and CDR2 is FVKESK. The CDR3 has 15 amino acids. The CDR3 spells CASSQGTGIFYEQFF. CDR3 DNA: TGTGCCAGCAGCCAAGGGACAGGGATTTTCTATGAGCAGTTCTTC.

The chain links TRBV7-8 to TRBJ1-1; D gene unclear. The ends were cut back, 1 base at V and 1 base at J, with 4 bases in the middle. Germline V gene lookup returns CDR1 SGHVS and CDR2 FQNEAQ. This CDR3 contains 13 residues. The CDR3 loop reads CASSLGRNTEAFF. The CDR3 DNA follows: TGTGCCAGCAGCTTAGGCAGGAACACTGAAGCTTTCTTT.

This chain links TRBV5-6 with TRBJ2-7; 9 nucleotides match TRBD1. CDR1 SGHDT and CDR2 YYEEEE come from the germline V gene. The CDR3 runs 15 residues. With 1 base clipped from V and 7 bases from J, the junction kept 9 bases outside the gene matches. CDR3 in DNA: TGTGCCAGCAGCTTGCGGGGACAGGGAGCCGGGGAGCAGTACTTC. This sequence encodes CASSLRGQGAGEQYF.

J is TRBJ2-3 and V is TRBV4-1; TRBD2 might be the D (5 bases). CDR1 is MGHRA, CDR2 YSYEKL, per germline. The CDR3 totals 17 residues. The V end lost 0 bases, the J end lost 0 bases, and 13 bases lay between the germline ends. CDR3 in DNA: TGCGCCAGCAGCCAAGACCCCCCGGGGAGAAGCACAGATACGCAGTATTTT. Translation: CASSQDPPGRSTDTQYF.

The chain carries TRBV19 and TRBJ2-7; 8 nucleotides align to TRBD2. Germline CDR1 reads LNHDA; CDR2 reads SQIVND (reference sequence). The CDR3 is made up of 12 amino acids. Trimming cost V 10 bases and J 4 bases; bases outside gene matches: 6. CDR3: CATGGGGYEQYF. The CDR3 nucleotides are TGTGCCACCGGGGGGGGTGGTTACGAGCAGTACTTC. The full variable domain, with the rest looked up from reference TRBV19 and TRBJ2-7, is DGGITQSPKYLFRKEGQNVTLSCEQNLNHDAMYWYRQDPGQGLRLIYYSQIVNDFQKGDIAEGYSVSREKKESFPLTVTSAQKNPTAFYLCATGGGGYEQYFGPGTRLTVT.

The rearrangement uses TRBV2 and TRBJ1-6, with D possibly being TRBD1 (6 bases). Germline V gene lookup returns CDR1 SNHLY and CDR2 FYNNEI. With 6 bases removed from V and 7 bases from J, the gap between germline ends came to 7 bases. The CDR3 spans 12 residues. CDR3: CASRGHNSPLHF. The CDR3 bases are TGTGCCAGCAGGGGACACAATTCACCCCTCCACTTT.

The chain recombines TRBV9 with TRBJ2-7, with D perhaps matching TRBD2 (5 bases). The V end was cut by 4 bases, the J end by 6 bases, with 17 bases between. The germline CDR1 and CDR2 sequences are SGDLS and YYNGEE. The CDR3 consists of 14 residues. The CDR3 DNA reads TGTGCCAGCAGCCCCCGGGAAGAGAAGGGCGAGCAGTACTTC. It yields the protein CASSPREEKGEQYF.

The chain employs TRBV6-6 and TRBJ1-2; D is possibly TRBD1 (5 bases). CDR3 length: 17 amino acids. V was pared by 5 bases and J by 5 bases, with 24 bases between. From germline, CDR1 is MNHNY and CDR2 SVGAGI (reference sequence). Here the CDR3 DNA reads TGTGCCAGCAGTCCGAATGAGGGGAGGGCCTTAATATATGGCTACACCTTC. This encodes CASSPNEGRALIYGYTF.

The chain employs TRBV4-1 and TRBJ1-2; D is undetermined. V was shortened by 0 bases and J by 8 bases, with 13 bases between the two germline ends. This CDR3 comprises 14 residues. CDR1 is MGHRA and CDR2 is YSYEKL in the germline V gene. The CDR3 loop reads CASSQDPGARGYTF. CDR3 in DNA: TGCGCCAGCAGCCAAGATCCCGGAGCGAGAGGCTACACCTTC.

This clone was counted once. This chain joins TRBV18 and TRBJ2-7; no reliable D call. The CDR3 runs to 13 residues. The V end lost 5 bases, the J end lost 2 bases, and 10 bases lay between the germline ends. CDR1 and CDR2 from the germline V gene are KGHSH and LQKENI. CDR3 DNA sequence: TGTGCCAGCTCAACCAACCCTACCTACGAGCAGTACTTC. It yields the protein CASSTNPTYEQYF.

This clone showed up just once. The V call is TRBV27, the J call TRBJ2-1, with TRBD1 as a possible D gene (6 bases). The CDR3 runs to 14 residues. The V and J ends lost 4 bases and 7 bases respectively, with 14 bases between them. The germline gives CDR1 MNHEY, CDR2 SMNVEV (reference sequence). CDR3 residues: CASSYGTNSNEQFF. The CDR3 DNA follows: TGTGCCAGCAGTTACGGGACAAACAGTAATGAGCAGTTCTTC.

The chain has TRBV28 and TRBJ1-3; the D gene is possibly TRBD1 (6 bases). CDR1 MDHEN and CDR2 SYDVKM come from the germline V gene. The CDR3 runs 15 residues. V lost 5 bases to trimming and J lost 1 base, with 12 bases between them. The CDR3 DNA reads TGTGCCAGCAGTCCATACAGGGCATCTGGAAACACCATATATTTT. Translation: CASSPYRASGNTIYF. The entire variable domain, with the rest obtained from reference TRBV28 and TRBJ1-3, is as follows: DVKVTQSSRYLVKRTGEKVFLECVQDMDHENMFWYRQDPGLGLRLIYFSYDVKMKEKGDIPEGYSVSREKKERFSLILESASTNQTSMYLCASSPYRASGNTIYFGEGSWLTVV.

The chain is built from TRBV10-3 and TRBJ1-5; tentatively, D is TRBD1 (5 bases). The length of the CDR3 is 15 residues. With 0 bases removed from V and 3 bases from J, the gap between germline ends came to 9 bases. CDR1 and CDR2 from the germline V gene are ENHRY and SYGVKD. The DNA for the CDR3 is TGTGCCATCAGTGAGTCAGGACACACCAATCAGCCCCAGCATTTT. It encodes CAISESGHTNQPQHF.

The chain is built from TRBV2 and TRBJ2-3; maybe TRBD1 (5 bases). V was shortened by 6 bases and J by 9 bases, with 13 bases between the two germline ends. The CDR3 has 12 amino acids. Germline lookup yields CDR1 SNHLY and CDR2 FYNNEI. CDR3 DNA sequence: TGTGCCAGCAGAGCAGGGTTCGAGACGCAGTATTTT. It translates to CASRAGFETQYF.

This sequence joins TRBV2 and TRBJ2-3; tentatively, D is TRBD2 (5 bases). V lost 8 bases, J lost 2 bases, and 17 bases lay in between. CDR3 length: 15 residues. The germline V gene has CDR1 SNHLY and CDR2 FYNNEI. Here the CDR3 reads CASSVREGLTDTQYF. CDR3 DNA: TGTGCCAGCTCGGTGAGGGAAGGACTCACAGATACGCAGTATTTT.

The chain uses TRBV11-2 and TRBJ1-1; D is unresolved. CDR1 SGHAT and CDR2 FQNNGV come from the germline V gene. Trimming pared 1 base from V and 10 bases from J, leaving 10 bases between. The CDR3 is 12 residues long. The CDR3 here is CASSLVPPRAFF. The CDR3 DNA follows: TGTGCCAGCAGCTTAGTCCCCCCCCGAGCTTTCTTT.

The chain couples TRBV5-4 to TRBJ1-3, with D uncertain. The CDR3 totals 14 residues. Looked up from germline, CDR1 is SGHNT and CDR2 is YYREEE (reference sequence). The V end lost 1 base, the J end lost 0 bases, and 5 bases lay between the germline ends. The CDR3 sequence: CASSLTGSGNTIYF. As DNA, the CDR3 is TGTGCCAGCAGCTTGACCGGCTCTGGAAACACCATATATTTT. The entire variable domain, with the rest obtained from reference TRBV5-4 and TRBJ1-3, is as follows: ETGVTQSPTHLIKTRGQQVTLRCSSQSGHNTVSWYQQALGQGPQFIFQYYREEENGRGNFPPRFSGLQFPNYSSELNVNALELDDSALYLCASSLTGSGNTIYFGEGSWLTVV.

The chain uses TRBV4-2 and TRBJ2-2; D might be TRBD2 (5 bases). Trimming took 0 bases from V and 1 from J, leaving 9 bases between them. From germline, CDR1 is LGHNA and CDR2 YNFKEQ. The CDR3 extends over 16 amino acids. DNA of the CDR3: TGTGCCAGCAGCCAAGATCCGGCGGGGAACACCGGGGAGCTGTTTTTT. Residues: CASSQDPAGNTGELFF.

The chain is built from TRBV11-2 and TRBJ1-3; tentatively, D is TRBD1 (5 bases). Germline V gene sequence: CDR1 SGHAT, CDR2 FQNNGV. The CDR3 loop spans 14 amino acids. V was clipped by 5 bases and J by 9 bases, with 17 bases between them. CDR3 loop: CASSPPTDWGTIYF. The CDR3 DNA reads TGTGCCAGCAGCCCTCCGACAGACTGGGGCACCATATATTTT.

The CDR3 sequence: CASSYDRGDTQYF. DNA of the CDR3: TGTGCCAGCAGTTACGACAGGGGTGATACGCAGTATTTT. This chain uses TRBV6-5 with TRBJ2-3; 8 nucleotides match TRBD1. The germline V gene encodes CDR1 MNHEY and CDR2 SVGAGI. The V gene end was trimmed by 2 bases and the J gene end by 6 bases; junction bases not matched to a gene: 1. This CDR3 region has 13 residues.

This chain uses TRBV11-3 with TRBJ2-1, with 8 bases identical to TRBD1. The V segment lost 2 bases and the J segment 9 bases; nucleotides outside the gene matches: 6. The CDR3 runs 14 residues. Germline assignment: CDR1 SGHNT and CDR2 YENEEA. The DNA of the CDR3 is TGTGCCAGCAGCTTAAGGACAGGGCAGGGTGAGCAGTTCTTC. Translation gives CASSLRTGQGEQFF.

The gene calls are TRBV12-3 or TRBV12-4 and TRBJ2-1; D is ambiguous. The CDR3 extends over 11 amino acids. V was cut by 6 bases and J by 6 bases, with 6 bases left in between. CDR3 nucleotides: TGTGCCAGCAGCCGAGGCAATGAGCAGTTCTTC. It specifies CASSRGNEQFF.